This TCR beta chain was found in a study of beta chain features in type 1 diabetes (dated by TCRdb to the late 2010s). Background for the entire study: No differences in mean age, gender distribution, total cell number or subset yield were found between patients and healthy donors. A total of roughly 100,000,000 sorted cells were examined across all samples, and the number of cells per subset was strongly correlated with RNA yield. In the study, recently diagnosed type 1 diabetes patients and matched healthy donors were compared on the TCRB repertoires of their sorted circulating CD4+ T cell subsets. Whereas all 28 donors provided naive and central memory subsets, regulatory and stem cell-like memory subsets were isolated from just 8 patients and roughly 8 healthy donors. Summary of the overall study and its limitations: Shorter templates might have been favored by PCR, but patient and control samples were amplified and corrected together, so both groups would have been affected equally by any skew. HLA sub-analyses involved small numbers of individuals, so any influence of HLA type on TCRB rearrangement remained unresolved. Sequencing cDNA rather than genomic DNA could over-represent highly expressing activated cells, although activation and CD3 levels did not differ between groups. At VDJ recombination sites, patients with type 1 diabetes made fewer insertions and deleted more nucleotides, a pattern implying thymic rearrangement abnormalities. Naive, central memory and regulatory TCRB repertoires appeared to be more alike among patients than among healthy donors. A moderate but significant shortening of TCRB CDR3 length was observed in type 1 diabetes patients in all four CD4+ subsets.

A word on this clone: It has no known antigen specificity. Nothing much larger sits one base from this clone, and base qualities are not available.

A single peripheral blood draw of approximately 100 mL on average was collected from each donor into heparinised tubes. A BD FACSAria II and a panel including CD45RO, CCR7, CD25, CD127, CD95 and CD27 were used to sort naive, central memory, regulatory and stem cell-like memory CD4+ T cells. All sorted populations exceeded 95% purity. PBMCs were isolated immediately by Lymphoprep density gradient centrifugation and stained directly without culture. To minimize batch effects, samples were stained and sorted in pairs, one healthy donor with one patient per experiment. The entire isolated RNA was reverse transcribed using the High Capacity cDNA Reverse Transcription Kit, and thus expressed TCRB transcripts were sequenced. Deep immunoSEQ sequencing was applied to naive, central memory and regulatory T cell samples, giving an average of approximately 3.8 million total reads per sample. Sorted cells were lysed in RLT buffer, and RNA was extracted using DNase-treated RNeasy Micro or Mini kits according to cell number. Each cell subset was processed on its own to prevent cross-contamination, while patient and healthy donor samples were processed together. Using the immunoSEQ multiplex PCR, TCRB sequences were amplified from cDNA into 87-bp fragments spanning the CDR3 region. Sequencing of the amplicons was performed on the Illumina HiSeq platform. In the authors' own workflow: PCR bias was computationally corrected using synthetic template baselines, reads within Hamming distance 2 were collapsed, and singletons that could not be merged were discarded. Reads were aligned against IMGT so that V, D and J genes, CDR3 length and insertions or deletions at six rearrangement sites could be assigned. Within each subset, clonotype counts were normalized to sorted cell number, after which true diversity and Gini coefficients were computed with the tcR R package. The overlap coefficient, calculated on TCRB nucleotide sequences, was used to quantify repertoire sharing. Drawn from immuneACCESS, this table holds only the in-frame rearrangements with V and J called that TCRdb kept. Clones are partly lost; checked studies trace under half to an unresolved V gene and leave the rest unexplained. V and J calls and clone size are as listed in that table; D and trimming were resolved from the DNA. The sample data list around 70,000 clones, and approximately 50% of these were observed just once. The top ten clones comprise 0.65% to 0.75% of the sample.

The germline V gene sets CDR1 to MGHRA and CDR2 to YSYEKL. The germline V and J ends show losses of 0 bases and 3 bases respectively, and no gene match explains 9 bases of the junction. The CDR3 starts with the cysteine, ends with the phenylalanine, and has 18 residues. The CDR3 DNA has 54 bases and is translated from base 1. The sequence was collected from a man aged 30-40 years with type 1 diabetes. Input material: central memory CD4+ T cells from blood. Recombination linked TRBV4-1 to TRBJ2-2; TRBD1 matches 8 bases in the middle. CDR3 loop: CASSQDLPGQGYTGELFF. The DNA reads as follows: TGCGCCAGCAGCCAAGATTTGCCCGGACAGGGCTACACCGGGGAGCTGTTTTTT.